One sample yielded the 17 T cell receptor beta chains listed below, sequenced in a study of PD-1 blockade in mismatch repair-deficient tumors. Here immunoSEQ multiplex PCR was the method, and the copy in TCRdb shows in-frame clones only, minus some. The data contain some 120,000 clones, around 86% of them singletons. The sample consisted of peripheral blood, taken 44 weeks after starting pembrolizumab. The receptors were sampled from an adult with mismatch repair-deficient cancer.

The chain links TRBV4-2 to TRBJ2-1; possibly TRBD1 for D (7 bases). The CDR3 covers 15 residues. V shed 4 bases and J shed 8 bases, with 18 bases lying between them. The germline V gene encodes CDR1 LGHNA and CDR2 YNFKEQ. The CDR3 nucleotides are TGTGCCAGCAGCCGCAACGGAGGGGGCGCGGATGAGCAGTTCTTC. It is translated as CASSRNGGGADEQFF.

This chain joins TRBV4-1 and TRBJ2-3, with 13 nucleotides matching TRBD2. Germline lookup yields CDR1 MGHRA and CDR2 YSYEKL. The ends lost 8 bases at V and 8 bases at J; junction bases unmatched: 10. The CDR3 totals 15 residues. The CDR3 DNA reads TGCGCCAGCGGGGCACTAGCGGGAGGGGAGGGTACGCAGTATTTT. Translation: CASGALAGGEGTQYF.

This clone was recorded only once. The rearrangement links TRBV11-2 to TRBJ1-2; TRBD1 matches at 8 bases. Germline V gene sequence: CDR1 SGHAT, CDR2 FQNNGV. There are 13 residues in the CDR3. Trimming took 5 bases from V and 8 from J; bases not matched to a gene: 7. The CDR3 nucleotides read TGTGCCAGCAGCACAGGACAGGGTCCGGGCTACACCTTC. The encoded protein is CASSTGQGPGYTF.

The chain combines TRBV11-2 with TRBJ2-7; the match to TRBD1 covers 10 bases. Germline V lookup: CDR1 SGHAT, CDR2 FQNNGV. With 5 bases clipped from V and 9 bases from J, the junction kept 7 bases outside the gene matches. This CDR3 region has 13 residues. CDR3 region: CASSPGDRGAQYF. In DNA, the CDR3 is TGTGCCAGCAGCCCGGGGGACAGGGGAGCGCAGTACTTC.

This chain joins TRBV28 and TRBJ1-5; no reliable D call. The V end was cut by 1 base, the J end by 0 bases, with 7 bases between. The CDR3 sequence is 15 residues long. The germline CDR1 and CDR2 sequences are MDHEN and SYDVKM. The CDR3 spells CASSLFKDSNQPQHF. The CDR3 nucleotides are TGTGCCAGCAGTTTATTTAAGGATAGCAATCAGCCCCAGCATTTT.

This clone was picked up a small number of times. CDR3 in amino acids: CASSQVGTSGRQETQYF. DNA for the CDR3: TGCGCCAGCAGCCAAGTTGGGACTAGCGGGAGGCAAGAGACCCAGTACTTC. V usage is TRBV4-1 and J usage is TRBJ2-5; 15 nucleotides align to TRBD2. Unmatched junction bases numbered 2, after V lost 1 base and J lost 2 bases. The germline V gene has CDR1 MGHRA and CDR2 YSYEKL. The CDR3 runs to 17 residues.

The rearrangement links TRBV27 to TRBJ2-1; the match to TRBD1 covers 8 bases. Trimming cost V 1 base and J 1 base; bases outside gene matches: 3. Germline lookup yields CDR1 MNHEY and CDR2 SMNVEV (reference sequence). The CDR3 extends over 16 amino acids. The CDR3 DNA is TGTGCCAGCAGTTTATATGGGACAGGTTCCTACAATGAGCAGTTCTTC. Translating it yields CASSLYGTGSYNEQFF.

The rearrangement joins TRBV6-5 to TRBJ2-7; D remains ambiguous. The V end was cut by 5 bases, the J end by 7 bases, with 15 bases between. The CDR3 consists of 13 residues. Germline lookup yields CDR1 MNHEY and CDR2 SVGAGI. The CDR3 coding sequence is TGTGCCAGCAGTCCTACGGTTGCTGGTGAGCAGTACTTC. Residues: CASSPTVAGEQYF.

This clone was seen only once. This rearrangement joins TRBV30 to TRBJ2-2; no firm D call. In germline, CDR1 is GTSNPN, CDR2 SVGIG (reference sequence). V gave up 4 bases and J gave up 1 base, with 7 bases separating them. The CDR3 covers 13 residues. Here the CDR3 reads CAWIFGNTGELFF. The CDR3 DNA sequence: TGTGCCTGGATATTCGGGAACACCGGGGAGCTGTTTTTT.

V and J are TRBV2 and TRBJ1-5, with TRBD1 matching over 7 bases. V was pared by 6 bases and J by 2 bases, with 10 bases of the junction left unmatched. Germline loops: CDR1 SNHLY, CDR2 FYNNEI. The CDR3 is 16 amino acids. The CDR3 DNA is TGTGCCAGCAGGACAACTGACAGGGTGGGCAATCAGCCCCAGCATTTT. The encoded protein is CASRTTDRVGNQPQHF.

V is TRBV5-1 and J is TRBJ1-5, with no clear D. Germline CDR1 and CDR2: SGHRS and YFSETQ. V lost 2 bases, J lost 2 bases, and 11 bases lay in between. This CDR3 is 15 amino acids long. This chain's CDR3 is CASSFEGKGNQPQHF. The CDR3 bases are TGCGCCAGCAGCTTTGAAGGGAAAGGCAATCAGCCCCAGCATTTT. The whole variable domain, remainder taken from reference TRBV5-1 and TRBJ1-5, is KAGVTQTPRYLIKTRGQQVTLSCSPISGHRSVSWYQQTPGQGLQFLFEYFSETQRNKGNFPGRFSGRQFSNSRSEMNVSTLELGDSALYLCASSFEGKGNQPQHFGDGTRLSIL.

V is TRBV10-3 and J is TRBJ2-7; D possibly matches TRBD1 or TRBD2 (6 bases each). V was clipped by 0 bases and J by 3 bases, with 12 bases between them. Germline V gene lookup returns CDR1 ENHRY and CDR2 SYGVKD. The CDR3 is made up of 15 amino acids. The CDR3 is CAISESGGTSYEQYF. The CDR3 region has the DNA TGTGCCATCAGTGAGTCTGGAGGGACAAGCTACGAGCAGTACTTC.

This clone was found once. The V call is TRBV7-8, the J call TRBJ1-5, with a possible D match to TRBD1 (5 bases). The CDR3 is 15 residues long. Germline-derived CDR1 and CDR2 are SGHVS and FQNEAQ. V lost 5 bases and J lost 1, with 12 bases in between. Here the CDR3 reads CASSSQGPSNQPQHF. CDR3 nucleotide sequence: TGTGCCAGCAGCAGCCAGGGACCCAGCAATCAGCCCCAGCATTTT.

This clone has only one observation. The V call is TRBV7-9, the J call TRBJ2-7; maybe TRBD2 (5 bases). CDR1 and CDR2 (germline): SEHNR, FQNEAQ (reference sequence). V lost 0 bases and J lost 2, with 8 bases in between. The CDR3 covers 14 residues. In DNA, the CDR3 is TGTGCCAGCAGCTTAGCGGGAGCGACCTACGAGCAGTACTTC. It codes for CASSLAGATYEQYF.

The chain uses TRBV18 and TRBJ2-5, with D possibly being TRBD2 (6 bases). The ends were cut back, 3 bases at V and 5 bases at J, with 10 bases in the middle. This CDR3 comprises 13 residues. CDR1 and CDR2 (germline): KGHSH, LQKENI. The CDR3 DNA reads TGTGCCAGCTCACCCGCGGCGGGGGAGACCCAGTACTTC. Translated, it gives CASSPAAGETQYF.

This clone was found a few times. The V call is TRBV13, the J call TRBJ2-7; D ambiguous. Germline-derived CDR1 and CDR2 are PRHDT and FYEKMQ (reference sequence). Trimming pared 0 bases from V and 5 bases from J, leaving 5 bases between. This CDR3 has 12 residues. CDR3 DNA sequence: TGTGCCAGCAGCTTAGGCACGAACGAGCAGTACTTC. Translating gives CASSLGTNEQYF.

The genes are TRBV19 and TRBJ1-5; possible D gene TRBD1, 6 bases. Germline V gene data show CDR1 as LNHDA and CDR2 as SQIVND (reference sequence). This CDR3 has 14 residues. V was clipped by 6 bases and J by 5 bases, with 14 bases between them. Written as DNA, the CDR3 is TGTGCCAGTAGACCCTGGGAGGGGGATCAGCCCCAGCATTTT. Translated: CASRPWEGDQPQHF.